Listed here is a single T cell receptor (beta chain). There are 16 residues in the CDR3. Germline values: CDR1 SGDLS, CDR2 YYNGEE. J lost 0 bases, V lost 0 bases, and 5 bases had no gene match. The data originate from a study of cytotoxic CD8 clonotypes in ibrutinib-treated CLL. PBMCs that had been cryopreserved were the source of roughly 2 micrograms of genomic DNA for TCR beta libraries. The planned depth of sequencing spanned 1 in 200,000 to 1 in 1 million T cells. Method: immunoSEQ multiplex PCR; TCRdb's copy keeps in-frame clones and lacks some. The repertoire holds some 310,000 clones, with roughly 85% as singletons.

The TCR sequence derives from a human donor with chronic lymphocytic leukemia. The sample here was PBMCs, taken before ibrutinib treatment. V gene TRBV9 combines with J gene TRBJ1-2; TRBD1 matches at 7 bases. CDR3 amino acids: CASSVAGTASNYGYTF. CDR3 nucleotide sequence: TGTGCCAGCAGCGTAGCGGGGACAGCCTCTAACTATGGCTACACCTTC.